Listed here are 2 T cell receptor beta chains from one sample, sequenced in a study of cytomegalovirus exposure and HLA in healthy donors. Both 60 Vbeta primers and 13 Jbeta primers went into the PCR. Clones were sequenced by immunoSEQ multiplex PCR, and TCRdb holds only the in-frame ones, with some missing. The sample carries roughly 140,000 clones, around 65% recorded once. The sequenced material came from PBMCs. These receptors originate from a woman between 25 and 40 years old in good health and CMV-seropositive.

The chain employs TRBV5-4 and TRBJ2-7; 9 positions match TRBD1. This CDR3 is 14 amino acids long. The V segment lost 7 bases and the J segment 3 bases; nucleotides outside the gene matches: 8. CDR1 and CDR2 (germline): SGHNT, YYREEE (reference sequence). The CDR3 loop reads CASHEQGAIYEQYF. CDR3 sequence (DNA): TGTGCCAGCCACGAACAGGGGGCGATCTACGAGCAGTACTTC.

The V gene is TRBV11-2, the J gene TRBJ1-2, with TRBD1 matching 8 bases. V gave up 5 bases and J gave up 7 bases; unmatched junction bases: 9. The CDR3 is made up of 14 amino acids. CDR1 and CDR2 from the germline V gene are SGHAT and FQNNGV. CDR3 residues: CASSAQGTGAGYTF. CDR3 nucleotides: TGTGCCAGCAGCGCGCAGGGGACAGGAGCTGGCTACACCTTC.